This is a list of T cell receptor beta chains from one sample in a study of T cell responses to AZD1222 COVID-19 vaccine. Only in-frame clones appear in the TCRdb table, and some are missing; sequencing was by immunoSEQ multiplex PCR. The sample gives roughly 150,000 clones, approximately 90% of which show up once; 4.4% is in the top ten. This specimen consisted of peripheral blood, obtained on day 0 of AZD1222 vaccination. These receptors came from an adult in good health. The CDR3 runs from the conserved cysteine through the conserved F or W. D genes are given only for firm matches. Clone size is not always given. Where it is, it says once, few, many or a class for expanded clones.

d_gene | j_gene | v_gene | abundance | CDR3nt | CDR3aa
NA | TRBJ1-2 | TRBV28 | NA | TGTGCCAGCAGTTTGATAGCTAACTATGGCTACACCTTC | CASSLIANYGYTF
TRBD1 | TRBJ1-5 | TRBV7-2 | NA | TGTGCCAGCAGCCTAGACAGGGGAGACAATCAGCCCCAGCATTTT | CASSLDRGDNQPQHF
NA | TRBJ2-3 | TRBV11-3 | NA | TGTGCCAGCAGCTTAGGGGACGGAGGTGCAGATACGCAGTATTTT | CASSLGDGGADTQYF
TRBD2 | TRBJ2-1 | TRBV5-1 | NA | TGCGCCAGCGGTTCGGGAGGGCCCAATGAGCAGTTCTTC | CASGSGGPNEQFF
TRBD1 | TRBJ2-3 | TRBV7-2 | many | TGTGCCAGCAGCTCCACTCCACAGGGGGCTTTGAGAGATACGCAGTATTTT | CASSSTPQGALRDTQYF
TRBD2 | TRBJ2-1 | TRBV2 | NA | TGTGCCAGCAGACTAGCGGGAGGGCCGTACAATGAGCAGTTCTTC | CASRLAGGPYNEQFF
NA | TRBJ2-7 | TRBV2 | NA | TGTGCCAGTCAGGGAGCCTACGAGCAGTACTTC | CASQGAYEQYF
NA | TRBJ1-2 | TRBV4-3 | NA | TGCGCCAGCAGCCAAGATGGGGAGCGGAGTGGCTACACCTTC | CASSQDGERSGYTF
NA | TRBJ1-3 | TRBV30 | once | TGTGCCTCCGCAGCGGACTCTGGAAACACCATATATTTT | CASAADSGNTIYF
NA | TRBJ2-3 | TRBV3-1/TRBV3-2 | NA | TGTGCCAGCAGCCAAGAGGGTGTGACTCAAGCAGATACGCAGTATTTT | CASSQEGVTQADTQYF
TRBD1 | TRBJ1-5 | TRBV2 | NA | TGTGCCAGCACCCTACAGGGGGCTGGCAATCAGCCCCAGCATTTT | CASTLQGAGNQPQHF
NA | TRBJ1-3 | TRBV5-1 | NA | TGCGCCAGCAGCTGGGGGCCGAGCTCTGGAAACACCATATATTTT | CASSWGPSSGNTIYF
TRBD2 | TRBJ2-1 | TRBV5-1 | NA | TGCGCCAGCAGCTTGAATAGCGGGAGTCTGGTTGAGCAGTTCTTC | CASSLNSGSLVEQFF
NA | TRBJ1-2 | TRBV2 | NA | TGTGCCAGCAGTCTCAGGGGATCAGGTGGCTACACCTTC | CASSLRGSGGYTF
NA | TRBJ2-2 | TRBV18 | NA | TGTGCCAGCTCACCATTCTCCGAAGGGACTGCCACCGGGGAGCTGTTTTTT | CASSPFSEGTATGELFF
TRBD2 | TRBJ2-2 | TRBV7-8 | few | TGTGCCTCGGCCGGGACTACGGCCTCCGGGGAGCTGTTTTTT | CASAGTTASGELFF
TRBD2 | TRBJ2-3 | TRBV2 | NA | TGTGCCAGCAGACCCCGACTAGCCGGGAAGTCGGATACGCAGTATTTT | CASRPRLAGKSDTQYF
NA | TRBJ1-2 | TRBV30 | once | TGTGCCTGGAGTGCGGACCATAACTATGGCTACACCTTC | CAWSADHNYGYTF
TRBD2 | TRBJ2-7 | TRBV5-1 | NA | TGCGCCAGCAGCTCCCGGACTAGCGGGAGCTTTAACGAGCAGTACTTC | CASSSRTSGSFNEQYF
NA | TRBJ1-5 | TRBV6-2/TRBV6-3 | NA | TGTGCCAGCAGTCCCCGGGGCCTAAGTTATAGCAATCAGCCCCAGCATTTT | CASSPRGLSYSNQPQHF
NA | TRBJ1-4 | TRBV28 | once | TGTGCCAGCAGTCCTCCGGGGCCTTTGGGTAATGAAAAACTGTTTTTT | CASSPPGPLGNEKLFF
TRBD1 | TRBJ2-4 | TRBV23-1 | NA | TGCGCCAGCAGTCAAGGTGGGGCGACAGGGGCAAACATTCAGTACTTC | CASSQGGATGANIQYF
TRBD2 | TRBJ2-7 | TRBV19 | NA | TGTGCCAGTAGTATAGGGGCTAGCGGGATAAACGAGCAGTACTTC | CASSIGASGINEQYF
NA | TRBJ2-3 | TRBV7-3 | NA | TGTGCCAGCAGCTACGAACTAGCTAGGGGCACAGATACGCAGTATTTT | CASSYELARGTDTQYF
NA | TRBJ2-2 | TRBV29-1 | NA | TGCAGCGTTGGGGGACGTAACCAGAACACCGGGGAGCTGTTTTTT | CSVGGRNQNTGELFF
TRBD2 | TRBJ2-1 | TRBV5-1 | NA | TGCGCCAGCAGCAAACTACTAGCGAATTCCTACAATGAGCAGTTCTTC | CASSKLLANSYNEQFF
NA | TRBJ1-2 | TRBV6-5 | NA | TGTGCCAGCAGTTACCTTCGGCAGGGCGGTGGCTACACCTTC | CASSYLRQGGGYTF
NA | TRBJ1-1 | TRBV7-8 | few | TGTGCCAGCAGCCCAGGACTGAACACTGAAGCTTTCTTT | CASSPGLNTEAFF
NA | TRBJ1-3 | TRBV14 | NA | TGTGCCAGCAGCCAAGTCGGCTCTGGAAACACCATATATTTT | CASSQVGSGNTIYF
NA | TRBJ2-2 | TRBV19 | NA | TGTGCCACCACCAGGGGATACGACACCGGGGAGCTGTTTTTT | CATTRGYDTGELFF
NA | TRBJ2-7 | TRBV13 | NA | TGTGCCAGCAGCTTAGTGCCCCCCTGGGGCGGAGGAGAGCAGTACTTC | CASSLVPPWGGGEQYF
NA | TRBJ2-7 | TRBV6-5 | NA | TGTGCCAGCAGTTACCCCCTGGGGGAGCAGTACTTC | CASSYPLGEQYF
NA | TRBJ1-2 | TRBV14 | NA | TGTGCCAGCAGTGAGGGGGGGAAGGCGAACTATGGCTACACCTTC | CASSEGGKANYGYTF
NA | TRBJ1-5 | TRBV7-6 | NA | TGTGCCAGCAGCGAGCGAGGGGGAGGTCAGCCCCAGCATTTT | CASSERGGGQPQHF
NA | TRBJ1-4 | TRBV6-5 | NA | TGTGCCAGCAGGTCGTCCTTGGGCCAAGGACTGTTTTTT | CASRSSLGQGLFF
NA | TRBJ2-1 | TRBV6-4 | NA | TGTGCCAGCAGTGTCGAGCTTAACAATGAGCAGTTCTTC | CASSVELNNEQFF
NA | TRBJ1-1 | TRBV11-3 | few | TGTGCCAGCAGCTTGCAGGAGAACACTGAAGCTTTCTTT | CASSLQENTEAFF
NA | TRBJ2-3 | TRBV4-2 | NA | TGTGCCAGCAGCCAAGATCGGGGGCAGTATTTT | CASSQDRGQYF
TRBD2 | TRBJ2-7 | TRBV19 | few | TGTGCCAGTACCCATGGGGGGAGGGGCTCCTCGGACGAGCAGTACTTC | CASTHGGRGSSDEQYF
TRBD2 | TRBJ2-5 | TRBV2 | NA | TGTGCCAGCAGTGTTACTAGCGAGTACTTC | CASSVTSEYF
TRBD2 | TRBJ2-1 | TRBV6-7 | NA | TGTGCCAGCAGTTCCCAGCGGTCTCCTCGGGAGGATGAGCAGTTCTTC | CASSSQRSPREDEQFF
TRBD2 | TRBJ2-1 | TRBV10-3 | NA | TGTGCCATCAGTGAGTCGCGCGGGACTAGCGGGAGTTTTTCCTACAATGAGCAGTTCTTC | CAISESRGTSGSFSYNEQFF
NA | TRBJ1-2 | TRBV6-5 | NA | TGTGCCAGCAGTTACTCGCCCGGGACATTGTACGGCTACACCTTC | CASSYSPGTLYGYTF
NA | TRBJ1-1 | TRBV7-2 | NA | TGTGCCAGCAGCGTCCGATCGGACAGTGAAGCTTTCTTT | CASSVRSDSEAFF
TRBD1 | TRBJ2-7 | TRBV20-1 | NA | TGCAGTGCTAGTCGGGACAGGGACTACGAGCAGTACTTC | CSASRDRDYEQYF
TRBD1 | TRBJ2-2 | TRBV18 | NA | TGTGCCAGCTCATCCGGACAGGGGGCCGGCGGGGAGCTGTTTTTT | CASSSGQGAGGELFF
TRBD1 | TRBJ1-1 | TRBV5-1 | NA | TGCGCCAGCAGCTTATCAGGGGGCCCCCTGAACACTGAAGCTTTCTTT | CASSLSGGPLNTEAFF
NA | TRBJ1-1 | TRBV5-1 | few | TGCGCCAGCAGCGGAAGGACGACGAACACTGAAGCTTTCTTT | CASSGRTTNTEAFF